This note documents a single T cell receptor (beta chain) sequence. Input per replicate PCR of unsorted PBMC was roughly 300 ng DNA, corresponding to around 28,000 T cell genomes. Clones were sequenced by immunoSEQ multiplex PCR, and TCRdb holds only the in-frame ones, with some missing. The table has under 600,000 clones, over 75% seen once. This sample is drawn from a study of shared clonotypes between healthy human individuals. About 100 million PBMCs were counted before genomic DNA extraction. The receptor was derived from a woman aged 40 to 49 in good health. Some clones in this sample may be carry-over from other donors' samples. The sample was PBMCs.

CDR3 sequence: CASGGQAGEKLFF. The DNA for the CDR3 is TGTGCCAGCGGGGGACAGGCGGGGGAAAAACTGTTTTTT. This sequence joins TRBV7-8 and TRBJ1-4, with 8 nucleotides matching TRBD1. V was clipped by 8 bases and J by 8 bases; unmatched bases: 7. Per the germline V gene, CDR1 is SGHVS and CDR2 is FQNEAQ. The CDR3 runs to 13 residues.